These T cell receptor beta chains were read from a single sample in a study of blood T cell repertoires in COVID-19. Measured with immunoSEQ multiplex PCR; TCRdb has only the in-frame clones, and not every one. The sample shows roughly 320,000 clones, approximately 90% of them seen only once. Sequencing was carried out using peripheral blood. These receptors originate from a woman between 45 and 65 years old with COVID-19, enrolled during active disease. Each CDR3 is given with its conserved first and last residue. The D gene is left open where the match is weak. Clone sizes are given selectively: once, few, many, or a class where the clone is expanded.

j_gene: TRBJ1-6
abundance: few
d_gene: TRBD1
len: 16
v_gene: TRBV2
CDR3nt: TGTGCCAGCAGTGAATTGGGGACAGGGTCTAATTCACCCCTCCACTTT
CDR3aa: CASSELGTGSNSPLHF

j_gene: TRBJ2-2
abundance: once
d_gene: TRBD1
len: 16
v_gene: TRBV5-1
CDR3nt: TGCGCCAGCAGGGACGGGAAGGGGACAGGGATCGGGGAGCTGTTTTTT
CDR3aa: CASRDGKGTGIGELFF

j_gene: TRBJ1-1
abundance: -
d_gene: TRBD1
len: 15
v_gene: TRBV7-2
CDR3nt: TGTGCCAGCAGCTTACGACAGGGCGTGAACACTGAAGCTTTCTTT
CDR3aa: CASSLRQGVNTEAFF

j_gene: TRBJ1-2
abundance: -
d_gene: TRBD1
len: 13
v_gene: TRBV29-1
CDR3nt: TGCAGCGTTACGGGACAGGGAAACTATGGCTACACCTTC
CDR3aa: CSVTGQGNYGYTF

j_gene: TRBJ1-2
abundance: -
d_gene: -
len: 15
v_gene: TRBV21-1
CDR3nt: TGTGCCAGCAGCAAACGACAGGGGACTAACTATGGCTACACCTTC
CDR3aa: CASSKRQGTNYGYTF

j_gene: TRBJ2-7
abundance: once
d_gene: TRBD2
len: 19
v_gene: TRBV18
CDR3nt: TGTGCCAGCTCACCAATGGACAGGGGACTAGCGGGAGTTAAGTACGAGCAGTACTTC
CDR3aa: CASSPMDRGLAGVKYEQYF

j_gene: TRBJ2-5
abundance: -
d_gene: TRBD2
len: 15
v_gene: TRBV18
CDR3nt: TGTGCCAGCTCGCGGGGACTAGCGGGGAAAGAGACCCAGTACTTC
CDR3aa: CASSRGLAGKETQYF

j_gene: TRBJ2-7
abundance: -
d_gene: -
len: 15
v_gene: TRBV24-1
CDR3nt: TGTGCCACCAGTGATTTTCGCGGGCACACGTTCGAGCAGTACTTC
CDR3aa: CATSDFRGHTFEQYF

j_gene: TRBJ2-1
abundance: -
d_gene: -
len: 11
v_gene: TRBV10-2
CDR3nt: TGCGCCAGCAGGGTAGTCCATGAGCAGTTCTTC
CDR3aa: CASRVVHEQFF

j_gene: TRBJ2-2
abundance: -
d_gene: -
len: 15
v_gene: TRBV5-1
CDR3nt: TGCGCCAGCAGCTTGGGCTTAATGAGGGCTGGGGAGCTGTTTTTT
CDR3aa: CASSLGLMRAGELFF

j_gene: TRBJ2-3
abundance: -
d_gene: TRBD2
len: 18
v_gene: TRBV5-4
CDR3nt: TGTGCCAGCAGCTTGGCTTGGTTAGCGGGACCGAGCACAGATACGCAGTATTTT
CDR3aa: CASSLAWLAGPSTDTQYF

j_gene: TRBJ2-1
abundance: -
d_gene: TRBD1
len: 15
v_gene: TRBV14
CDR3nt: TGTGCCAGCAACCAGGGGACAGGGGAGTGGATTGAGCAGTTCTTC
CDR3aa: CASNQGTGEWIEQFF

j_gene: TRBJ2-3
abundance: -
d_gene: -
len: 14
v_gene: TRBV5-1
CDR3nt: TGCGCCAGCAGCTCCAGCGGGAGCACAGATACGCAGTATTTT
CDR3aa: CASSSSGSTDTQYF

j_gene: TRBJ2-1
abundance: -
d_gene: -
len: 14
v_gene: TRBV6-5
CDR3nt: TGTGCCAGCAGGGGTCAAGCGGTGGACAATGAGCAGTTCTTC
CDR3aa: CASRGQAVDNEQFF

j_gene: TRBJ2-1
abundance: -
d_gene: TRBD2
len: 15
v_gene: TRBV5-8
CDR3nt: TGTGCCAGCAGCATATCGACTAGCCCCAAGGATGAGCAGTTCTTC
CDR3aa: CASSISTSPKDEQFF

j_gene: TRBJ1-5
abundance: -
d_gene: -
len: 15
v_gene: TRBV10-3
CDR3nt: TGTGCCATCAGTGCCCAGGGTGGCATAGTTCAGCCCCAGCATTTT
CDR3aa: CAISAQGGIVQPQHF

j_gene: TRBJ2-1
abundance: -
d_gene: -
len: 14
v_gene: TRBV11-3
CDR3nt: TGTGCCAGCAGCTTAGGAGTACAGGGTGCTGAGCAGTTCTTC
CDR3aa: CASSLGVQGAEQFF

j_gene: TRBJ1-1
abundance: -
d_gene: -
len: 13
v_gene: TRBV30
CDR3nt: TGTGCCTGGAGTGTACCCGGGAACACTGAAGCTTTCTTT
CDR3aa: CAWSVPGNTEAFF

j_gene: TRBJ1-4
abundance: -
d_gene: -
len: 15
v_gene: TRBV2
CDR3nt: TGTGCCAGCAGTGAACACGGCGCGGCTAATGAAAAACTGTTTTTT
CDR3aa: CASSEHGAANEKLFF

j_gene: TRBJ1-2
abundance: -
d_gene: -
len: 13
v_gene: TRBV6-1
CDR3nt: TGTGCCAGCAGTGAAACAGGTGACTATGGCTACACCTTC
CDR3aa: CASSETGDYGYTF

j_gene: TRBJ2-5
abundance: -
d_gene: TRBD2
len: 17
v_gene: TRBV5-1
CDR3nt: TGCGCCAGCAGCCCCGCTGGGACTAGCGGGAACCAAGAGACCCAGTACTTC
CDR3aa: CASSPAGTSGNQETQYF

j_gene: TRBJ2-3
abundance: -
d_gene: TRBD1
len: 13
v_gene: TRBV10-2
CDR3nt: TGCGCCAGCAGGCAGGGGGCAGAGGGTACGCAGTATTTT
CDR3aa: CASRQGAEGTQYF

j_gene: TRBJ1-2
abundance: -
d_gene: -
len: 13
v_gene: TRBV19
CDR3nt: TGTGCCAGTAGTATAGGTACTAACTATGGCTACACCTTC
CDR3aa: CASSIGTNYGYTF

j_gene: TRBJ2-7
abundance: -
d_gene: TRBD2
len: 14
v_gene: TRBV7-2
CDR3nt: TGTGCCAGCAGCTTAGAGACGGGAGGGCCCGAGCAGTACTTC
CDR3aa: CASSLETGGPEQYF

j_gene: TRBJ2-3
abundance: few
d_gene: TRBD2
len: 14
v_gene: TRBV6-5
CDR3nt: TGTGCCAGCAGTTGGCTAGCGGGCACAGATACGCAGTATTTT
CDR3aa: CASSWLAGTDTQYF

j_gene: TRBJ1-2
abundance: -
d_gene: -
len: 16
v_gene: TRBV5-5
CDR3nt: TGTGCCAGCAGCGATTACAACGCAGGGGATGGAAAGGGCTACACCTTC
CDR3aa: CASSDYNAGDGKGYTF

j_gene: TRBJ2-3
abundance: -
d_gene: -
len: 14
v_gene: TRBV30
CDR3nt: TGTGCCTGGAGGGGTAGCGGTAGCACAGATACGCAGTATTTT
CDR3aa: CAWRGSGSTDTQYF

j_gene: TRBJ1-1
abundance: -
d_gene: -
len: 13
v_gene: TRBV6-2/TRBV6-3
CDR3nt: TGTGCCAGCAGTTTACGAGGGCGCACTGAAGCTTTCTTT
CDR3aa: CASSLRGRTEAFF

j_gene: TRBJ2-2
abundance: few
d_gene: -
len: 14
v_gene: TRBV19
CDR3nt: TGTGCCAGTACCCCGACCGGAGGTGGCGGGGAGCTGTTTTTT
CDR3aa: CASTPTGGGGELFF

j_gene: TRBJ2-7
abundance: -
d_gene: TRBD1
len: 13
v_gene: TRBV29-1
CDR3nt: TGCAGCGTTGAAGAGGGACAGGGGTATGAGCAGTACTTC
CDR3aa: CSVEEGQGYEQYF

j_gene: TRBJ2-1
abundance: -
d_gene: TRBD2
len: 16
v_gene: TRBV4-1
CDR3nt: TGCGCCAGCAGCCAAATAGCGGGAGTAGCGGGAAATGAGCAGTTCTTC
CDR3aa: CASSQIAGVAGNEQFF

j_gene: TRBJ2-7
abundance: -
d_gene: TRBD1
len: 15
v_gene: TRBV11-2
CDR3nt: TGTGCCAGCAGTCGACTGGGACAGAATTCCTACGAGCAGTACTTC
CDR3aa: CASSRLGQNSYEQYF

j_gene: TRBJ2-5
abundance: -
d_gene: -
len: 15
v_gene: TRBV6-5
CDR3nt: TGTGCCAGCAGGCCGGACAGCGGACCCAGGGAGACCCAGTACTTC
CDR3aa: CASRPDSGPRETQYF

j_gene: TRBJ2-7
abundance: -
d_gene: -
len: 12
v_gene: TRBV2
CDR3nt: TGTGCCAGCAGGGACGGACTCATTAGGACCCAATTC
CDR3aa: CASRDGLIRTQF

j_gene: TRBJ1-2
abundance: -
d_gene: -
len: 18
v_gene: TRBV6-1
CDR3nt: TGTGCCAGCAGTGATCCAGGGGACGCTCGAGTACGCTATGCGGGCTACACCTTC
CDR3aa: CASSDPGDARVRYAGYTF

j_gene: TRBJ1-2
abundance: -
d_gene: TRBD1
len: 18
v_gene: TRBV6-1
CDR3nt: TGTGCCAGCAGTGCCCCGGGGACAGGGGGCATCGGAAGCTATGGCTACACCTTC
CDR3aa: CASSAPGTGGIGSYGYTF

j_gene: TRBJ1-4
abundance: -
d_gene: -
len: 12
v_gene: TRBV29-1
CDR3nt: TGCAGCGCCCTCCCTCCGGGTGAAAAACTGTTTTTT
CDR3aa: CSALPPGEKLFF

j_gene: TRBJ2-1
abundance: -
d_gene: TRBD2
len: 15
v_gene: TRBV11-3
CDR3nt: TGTGCCAGCAGCTTAGGCGGGAGTCTATACAATGAGCAGTTCTTC
CDR3aa: CASSLGGSLYNEQFF

j_gene: TRBJ2-2
abundance: -
d_gene: -
len: 16
v_gene: TRBV9
CDR3nt: TGTGCCAGCAGCGTAGGACGTCAGGTGGGCACCGGGGAGCTGTTTTTT
CDR3aa: CASSVGRQVGTGELFF

j_gene: TRBJ1-1
abundance: -
d_gene: -
len: 17
v_gene: TRBV18
CDR3nt: TGTGCCAGCTCACCAATTTTAGCGGGCAGCCCGAACACTGAAGCTTTCTTT
CDR3aa: CASSPILAGSPNTEAFF

j_gene: TRBJ1-2
abundance: -
d_gene: TRBD1
len: 15
v_gene: TRBV10-3
CDR3nt: TGTGCCATCAGGATTGGGACAGGCGAGCGGTATGGCTACACCTTC
CDR3aa: CAIRIGTGERYGYTF